These T cell receptor beta chains were read from a single sample in a study of blood T cell repertoires in COVID-19. The assay was immunoSEQ multiplex PCR, and TCRdb's table has in-frame clones only and misses some. The sample yields approximately 190,000 clones, approximately 79% seen once. Sequenced sample: peripheral blood. The receptors were sampled from a young man with active or convalescent COVID-19. Each CDR3 is given with its conserved first and last residue. D genes are given only for firm matches. Not every row has a clone size; where given, it reads once, few, many or a size class.

- | TRBD1 | TRBJ1-5 | TRBV5-8 | CASSFRQGASATGQPQHF | TGTGCCAGCAGCTTCCGGCAGGGGGCCTCAGCAACCGGTCAGCCCCAGCATTTT
- | TRBD2 | TRBJ2-3 | TRBV29-1 | CSAPGAGGPGDTQYF | TGCAGCGCCCCCGGAGCGGGGGGGCCGGGAGATACGCAGTATTTT
- | TRBD1 | TRBJ2-2 | TRBV29-1 | CSGRGQPNTGELFF | TGCAGCGGTAGGGGACAGCCGAACACCGGGGAGCTGTTTTTT
- | - | TRBJ1-2 | TRBV12-3/TRBV12-4 | CASRQGSSVNTF | TGTGCCAGCAGGCAGGGTTCTTCGGTGAACACCTTC
- | TRBD1 | TRBJ1-4 | TRBV5-1 | CASSSQGQPSYNEKLFF | TGCGCCAGCAGCTCCCAGGGACAGCCTTCGTATAATGAAAAACTGTTTTTT
- | TRBD1 | TRBJ1-4 | TRBV7-2 | CASGRDRDEKLFF | TGTGCCAGCGGGCGGGACAGGGATGAAAAACTGTTTTTT
- | - | TRBJ2-6 | TRBV13 | CASSPPTGYGANVLTF | TGTGCCAGCAGCCCCCCAACAGGGTATGGGGCCAACGTCCTGACTTTC
once | - | TRBJ1-5 | TRBV2 | CASRAPGGYQPQHF | TGTGCCAGCAGGGCCCCCGGGGGTTATCAGCCCCAGCATTTT
- | - | TRBJ2-4 | TRBV6-5 | CASSYGGSKNIQYF | TGTGCCAGCAGTTACGGGGGGTCAAAAAACATTCAGTACTTC
- | TRBD2 | TRBJ2-7 | TRBV6-5 | CASSYSAGGPYEQYF | TGTGCCAGCAGTTATTCAGCGGGGGGACCCTACGAGCAGTACTTC
- | - | TRBJ1-1 | TRBV28 | CASSAGGNTEAFF | TGTGCCAGCAGCGCGGGGGGAAACACTGAAGCTTTCTTT
- | - | TRBJ2-2 | TRBV2 | CASSEGGLTGELFF | TGTGCCAGCAGTGAAGGGGGCCTGACCGGGGAGCTGTTTTTT
- | TRBD2 | TRBJ2-7 | TRBV24-1 | CATSDETSGNYEQYF | TGTGCCACCAGTGATGAGACTAGCGGGAACTACGAGCAGTACTTC
- | TRBD1 | TRBJ1-6 | TRBV5-6 | CASSSLDRDRDGSPLHF | TGTGCCAGCAGCTCGCTAGACCGGGACAGGGACGGATCACCCCTCCACTTT
- | - | TRBJ1-1 | TRBV2 | CASSEGRGAFF | TGTGCCAGCAGTGAAGGTAGGGGGGCTTTCTTT
once | - | TRBJ2-5 | TRBV19 | CASSIVGGPQETQYF | TGTGCCAGTAGTATAGTTGGGGGCCCCCAAGAGACCCAGTACTTC
- | - | TRBJ2-1 | TRBV29-1 | CSVGGYNEQFF | TGCAGCGTGGGAGGATACAATGAGCAGTTCTTC
once | TRBD1 | TRBJ2-7 | TRBV9 | CASSPGQANEQYF | TGTGCCAGCAGCCCGGGACAGGCAAACGAGCAGTACTTC